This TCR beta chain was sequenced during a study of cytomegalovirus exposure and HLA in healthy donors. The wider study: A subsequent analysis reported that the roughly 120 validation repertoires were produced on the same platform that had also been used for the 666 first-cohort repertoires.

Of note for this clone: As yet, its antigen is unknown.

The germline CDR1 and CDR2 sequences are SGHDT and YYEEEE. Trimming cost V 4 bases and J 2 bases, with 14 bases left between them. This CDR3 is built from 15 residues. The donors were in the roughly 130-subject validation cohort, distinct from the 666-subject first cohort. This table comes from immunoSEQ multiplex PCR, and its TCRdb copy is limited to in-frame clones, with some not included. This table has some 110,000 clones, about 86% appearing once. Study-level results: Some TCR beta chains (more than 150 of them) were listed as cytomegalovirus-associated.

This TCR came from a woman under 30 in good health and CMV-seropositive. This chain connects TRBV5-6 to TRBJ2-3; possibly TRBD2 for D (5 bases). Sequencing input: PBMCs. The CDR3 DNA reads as TGTGCCAGCAGCGCTCGCCCGGGGATCACAGATACGCAGTATTTT. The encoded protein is CASSARPGITDTQYF.